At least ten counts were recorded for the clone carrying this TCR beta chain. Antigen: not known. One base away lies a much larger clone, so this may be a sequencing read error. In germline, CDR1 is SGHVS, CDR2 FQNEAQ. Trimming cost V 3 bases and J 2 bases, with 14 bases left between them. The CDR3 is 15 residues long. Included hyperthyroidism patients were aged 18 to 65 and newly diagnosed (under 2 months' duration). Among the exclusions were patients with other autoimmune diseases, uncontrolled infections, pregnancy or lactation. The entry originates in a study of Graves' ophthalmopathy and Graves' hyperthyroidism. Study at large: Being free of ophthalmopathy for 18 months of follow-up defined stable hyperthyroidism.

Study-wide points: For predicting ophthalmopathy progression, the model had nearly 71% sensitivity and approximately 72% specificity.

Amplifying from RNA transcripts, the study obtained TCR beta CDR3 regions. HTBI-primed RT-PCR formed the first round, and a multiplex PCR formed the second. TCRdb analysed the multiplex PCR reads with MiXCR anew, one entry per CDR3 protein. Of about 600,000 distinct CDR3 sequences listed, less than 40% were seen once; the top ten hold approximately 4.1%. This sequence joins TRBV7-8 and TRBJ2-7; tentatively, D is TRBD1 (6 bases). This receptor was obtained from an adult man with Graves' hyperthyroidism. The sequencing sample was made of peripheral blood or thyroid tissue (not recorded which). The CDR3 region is CASSFDGTSTYEQYF. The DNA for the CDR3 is TGTGCCAGCAGCTTCGACGGGACATCTACCTACGAGCAGTACTTC.